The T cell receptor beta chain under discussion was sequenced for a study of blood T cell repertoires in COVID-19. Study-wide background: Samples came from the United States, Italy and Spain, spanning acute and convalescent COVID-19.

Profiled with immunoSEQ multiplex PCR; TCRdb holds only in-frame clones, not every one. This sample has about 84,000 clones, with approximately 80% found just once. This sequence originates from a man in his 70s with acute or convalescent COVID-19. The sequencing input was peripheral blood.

Here the CDR3 DNA reads TGTGCCAGCAGTGAAGGGGGGCGAGGGCAGCCCCAGCATTTT. It translates to CASSEGGRGQPQHF. The chain carries TRBV2 and TRBJ1-5, with D possibly matching TRBD1 (6 bases). This CDR3 is 14 amino acids long. The germline CDR1 and CDR2 sequences are SNHLY and FYNNEI. V lost 1 base to trimming and J lost 7 bases, with 11 bases between them.